This T cell receptor (beta chain) was documented in a study of PD-1 blockade in classical Hodgkin lymphoma. Germline V gives CDR1 ENHRY, CDR2 SYGVKD. This CDR3 comprises 15 residues. Trimming left V 4 bases short and J 3 bases short, with 15 bases between. This sample's time point: cycle 4 day 1 (C4D1), after five to seven weeks of nivolumab. Every single patient, without exception, relapsed after autologous stem cell transplantation, and brentuximab vedotin exposure varied. Starting with thawed PBMCs, CD4+ T cells were purified by magnetic negative selection. Clones were read by immunoSEQ multiplex PCR, and TCRdb kept only the in-frame ones, dropping some. The sample lists tens of thousands of clones, around 85% occurring once.

The input for sequencing was CD4+ T cells from blood, taken before the fourth cycle of nivolumab. The V and J genes are TRBV10-3 and TRBJ2-5; possibly TRBD1 or TRBD2 for D (5 bases each). This receptor was obtained from a human donor with classical Hodgkin lymphoma. Here the CDR3 DNA reads TGTGCCATCAGTGCCCCCGGGACCGGGGAAGAGACCCAGTACTTC. It codes for CAISAPGTGEETQYF.